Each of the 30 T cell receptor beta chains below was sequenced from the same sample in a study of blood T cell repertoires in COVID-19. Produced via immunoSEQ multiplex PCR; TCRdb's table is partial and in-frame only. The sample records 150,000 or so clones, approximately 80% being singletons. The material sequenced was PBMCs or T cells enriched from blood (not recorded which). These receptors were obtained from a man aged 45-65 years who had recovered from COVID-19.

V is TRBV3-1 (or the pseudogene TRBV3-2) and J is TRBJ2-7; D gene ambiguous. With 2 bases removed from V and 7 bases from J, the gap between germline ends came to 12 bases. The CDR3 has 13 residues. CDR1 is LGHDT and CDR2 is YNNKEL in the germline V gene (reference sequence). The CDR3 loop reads CASSQWQAREQYF. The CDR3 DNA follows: TGTGCCAGCAGCCAATGGCAGGCACGGGAGCAGTACTTC.

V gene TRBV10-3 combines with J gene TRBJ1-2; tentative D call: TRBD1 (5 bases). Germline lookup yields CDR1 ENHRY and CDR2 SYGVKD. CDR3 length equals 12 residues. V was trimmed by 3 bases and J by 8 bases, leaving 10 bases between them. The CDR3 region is CAISEGQGGYTF. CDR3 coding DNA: TGTGCCATCAGTGAAGGGCAGGGAGGCTACACCTTC.

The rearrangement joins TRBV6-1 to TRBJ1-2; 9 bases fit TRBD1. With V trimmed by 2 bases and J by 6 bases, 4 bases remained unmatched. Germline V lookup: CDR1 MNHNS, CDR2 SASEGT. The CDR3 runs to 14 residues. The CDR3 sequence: CASSENRGRDGYTF. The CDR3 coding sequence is TGTGCCAGCAGTGAAAACAGGGGGCGGGATGGCTACACCTTC.

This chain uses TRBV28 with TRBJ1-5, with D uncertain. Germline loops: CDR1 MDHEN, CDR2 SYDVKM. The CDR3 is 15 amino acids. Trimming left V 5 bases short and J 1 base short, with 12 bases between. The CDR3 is CASSGVGESNQPQHF. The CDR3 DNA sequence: TGTGCCAGCAGTGGGGTGGGAGAAAGCAATCAGCCCCAGCATTTT.

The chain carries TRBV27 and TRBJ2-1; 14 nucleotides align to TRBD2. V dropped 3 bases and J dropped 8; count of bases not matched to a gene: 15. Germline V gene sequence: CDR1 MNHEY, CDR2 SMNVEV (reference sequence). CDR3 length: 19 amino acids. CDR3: CASSFQLSGTSGSRDEQFF. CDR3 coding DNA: TGTGCCAGCAGTTTCCAACTATCCGGGACTAGCGGGAGTCGGGATGAGCAGTTCTTC.

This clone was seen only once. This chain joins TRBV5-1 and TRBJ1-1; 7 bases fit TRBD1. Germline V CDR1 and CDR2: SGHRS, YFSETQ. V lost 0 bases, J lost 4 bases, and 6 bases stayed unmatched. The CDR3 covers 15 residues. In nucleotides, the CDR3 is TGCGCCAGCAGCTTGGAAGGGGGCTCCGGCACTGAAGCTTTCTTT. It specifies CASSLEGGSGTEAFF.

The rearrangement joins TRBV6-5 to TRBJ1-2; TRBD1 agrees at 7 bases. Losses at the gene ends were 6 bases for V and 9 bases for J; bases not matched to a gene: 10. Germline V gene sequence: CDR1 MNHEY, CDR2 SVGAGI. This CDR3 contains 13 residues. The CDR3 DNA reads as TGTGCCAGCAGCGCAAAAGGGGGCGGTCGCTACACCTTC. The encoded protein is CASSAKGGGRYTF.

Here the CDR3 DNA reads TGTGCCAGCAGTTTAGGTACAGTTCAGCCCCAGCATTTT. Its translation: CASSLGTVQPQHF. V is TRBV28 and J is TRBJ1-5; D uncertain. This CDR3 comprises 13 residues. Trimming shortened V by 2 bases and J by 6 bases, and 8 bases separated the two germline ends. Germline V gene lookup returns CDR1 MDHEN and CDR2 SYDVKM. Full variable domain (missing parts from reference TRBV28 and TRBJ1-5): DVKVTQSSRYLVKRTGEKVFLECVQDMDHENMFWYRQDPGLGLRLIYFSYDVKMKEKGDIPEGYSVSREKKERFSLILESASTNQTSMYLCASSLGTVQPQHFGDGTRLSIL.

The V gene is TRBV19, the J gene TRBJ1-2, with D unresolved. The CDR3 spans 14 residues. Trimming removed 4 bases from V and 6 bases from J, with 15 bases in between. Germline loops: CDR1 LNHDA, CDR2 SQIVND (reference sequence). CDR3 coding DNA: TGTGCCAGTAGTACTCCTCCCGATAGCGATGGCTACACCTTC. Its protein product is CASSTPPDSDGYTF.

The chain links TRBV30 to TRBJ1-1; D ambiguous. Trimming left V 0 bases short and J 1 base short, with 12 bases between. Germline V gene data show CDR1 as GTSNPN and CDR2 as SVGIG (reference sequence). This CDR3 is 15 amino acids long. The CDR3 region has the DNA TGTGCCTGGAGTGTCAGCGCCCAATGGAACACTGAAGCTTTCTTT. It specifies CAWSVSAQWNTEAFF.

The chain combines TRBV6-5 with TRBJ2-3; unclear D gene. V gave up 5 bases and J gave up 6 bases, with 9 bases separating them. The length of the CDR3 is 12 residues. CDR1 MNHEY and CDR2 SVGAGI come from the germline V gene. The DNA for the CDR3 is TGTGCCAGCAGTCCGGTTCTTGATACGCAGTATTTT. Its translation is CASSPVLDTQYF.

The CDR3 sequence: CASSSVRGSSYEQYF. CDR3 DNA: TGTGCCAGCAGCTCGGTCAGGGGAAGCTCCTACGAGCAGTACTTC. This chain joins TRBV28 and TRBJ2-7; TRBD1 might be the D (6 bases). The CDR3 sequence is 15 residues long. Germline values: CDR1 MDHEN, CDR2 SYDVKM. Trimming took off 6 bases at V and 0 bases at J, with 15 bases between the two ends.

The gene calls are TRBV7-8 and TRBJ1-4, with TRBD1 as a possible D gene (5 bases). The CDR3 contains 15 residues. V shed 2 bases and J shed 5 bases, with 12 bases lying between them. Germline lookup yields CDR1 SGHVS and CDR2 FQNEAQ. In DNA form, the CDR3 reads TGTGCCAGCAGCTTAAGGGGTCTGACAAATGAAAAACTGTTTTTT. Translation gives CASSLRGLTNEKLFF.

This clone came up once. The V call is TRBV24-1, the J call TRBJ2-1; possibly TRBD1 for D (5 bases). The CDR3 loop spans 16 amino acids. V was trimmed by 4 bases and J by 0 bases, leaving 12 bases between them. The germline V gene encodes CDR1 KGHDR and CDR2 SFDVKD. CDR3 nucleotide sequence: TGTGCCACCAGTGACCCCGGACACCTCTCCTACAATGAGCAGTTCTTC. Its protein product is CATSDPGHLSYNEQFF.

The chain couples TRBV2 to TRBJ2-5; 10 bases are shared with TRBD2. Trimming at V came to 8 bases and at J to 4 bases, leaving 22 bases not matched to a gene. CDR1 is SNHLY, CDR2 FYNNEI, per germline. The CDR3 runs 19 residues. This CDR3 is CASRRWRGLSGRVVETQYF. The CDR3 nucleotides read TGTGCCAGCCGACGGTGGAGGGGCCTAAGCGGGAGGGTCGTAGAGACCCAGTACTTC. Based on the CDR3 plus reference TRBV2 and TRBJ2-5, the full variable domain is EPEVTQTPSHQVTQMGQEVILRCVPISNHLYFYWYRQILGQKVEFLVSFYNNEISEKSEIFDDQFSVERPDGSNFTLKIRSTKLEDSAMYFCASRRWRGLSGRVVETQYFGPGTRLLVL.

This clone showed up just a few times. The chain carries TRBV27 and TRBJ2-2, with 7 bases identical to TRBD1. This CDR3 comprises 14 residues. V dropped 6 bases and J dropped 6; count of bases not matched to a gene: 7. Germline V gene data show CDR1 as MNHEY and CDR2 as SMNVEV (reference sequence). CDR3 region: CASRDRVTAGELFF. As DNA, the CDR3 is TGTGCCAGCAGAGACAGGGTGACGGCCGGGGAGCTGTTTTTT.

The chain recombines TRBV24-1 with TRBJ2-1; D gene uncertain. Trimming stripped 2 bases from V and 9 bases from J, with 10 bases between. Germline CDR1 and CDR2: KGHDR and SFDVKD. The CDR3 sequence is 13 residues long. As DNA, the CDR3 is TGTGCCACCAGTGATTCGCAGGAATTTGAGCAGTTCTTC. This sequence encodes CATSDSQEFEQFF.

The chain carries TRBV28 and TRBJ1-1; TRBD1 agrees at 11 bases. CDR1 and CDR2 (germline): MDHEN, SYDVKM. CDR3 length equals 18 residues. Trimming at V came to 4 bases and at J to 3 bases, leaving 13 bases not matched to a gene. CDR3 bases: TGTGCCAGCAGTTCGCCCTTGGGGACAGGGGGTGGGGACACTGAAGCTTTCTTT. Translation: CASSSPLGTGGGDTEAFF. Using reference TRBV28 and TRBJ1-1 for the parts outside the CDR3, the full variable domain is DVKVTQSSRYLVKRTGEKVFLECVQDMDHENMFWYRQDPGLGLRLIYFSYDVKMKEKGDIPEGYSVSREKKERFSLILESASTNQTSMYLCASSSPLGTGGGDTEAFFGQGTRLTVV.

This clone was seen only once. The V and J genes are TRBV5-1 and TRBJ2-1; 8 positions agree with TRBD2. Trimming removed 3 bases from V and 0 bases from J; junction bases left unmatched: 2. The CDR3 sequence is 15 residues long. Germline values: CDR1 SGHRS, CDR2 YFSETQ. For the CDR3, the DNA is TGCGCCAGCAGCTCGGGGGGGAGCTCCTACAATGAGCAGTTCTTC. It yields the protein CASSSGGSSYNEQFF.

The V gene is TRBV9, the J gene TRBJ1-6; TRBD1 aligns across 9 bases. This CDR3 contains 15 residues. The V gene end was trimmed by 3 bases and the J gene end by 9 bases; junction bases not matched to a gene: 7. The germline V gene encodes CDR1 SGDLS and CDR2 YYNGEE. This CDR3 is CASSAAGTGSSPLHF. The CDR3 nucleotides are TGTGCCAGCAGCGCCGCCGGGACAGGGAGTTCACCCCTCCACTTT.

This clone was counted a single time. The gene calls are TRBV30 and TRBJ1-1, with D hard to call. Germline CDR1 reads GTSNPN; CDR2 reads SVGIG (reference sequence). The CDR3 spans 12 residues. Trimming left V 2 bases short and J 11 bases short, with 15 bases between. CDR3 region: CAWSMSAQRAFF. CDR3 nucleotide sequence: TGTGCCTGGAGTATGTCTGCGCAACGGGCTTTCTTT.

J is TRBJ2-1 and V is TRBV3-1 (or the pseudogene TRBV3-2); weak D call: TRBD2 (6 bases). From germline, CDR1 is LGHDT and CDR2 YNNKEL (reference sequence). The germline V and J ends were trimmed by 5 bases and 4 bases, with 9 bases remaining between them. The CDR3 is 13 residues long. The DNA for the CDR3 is TGTGCCAGCAGCTTCGGGACTTACAATGAGCAGTTCTTC. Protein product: CASSFGTYNEQFF.

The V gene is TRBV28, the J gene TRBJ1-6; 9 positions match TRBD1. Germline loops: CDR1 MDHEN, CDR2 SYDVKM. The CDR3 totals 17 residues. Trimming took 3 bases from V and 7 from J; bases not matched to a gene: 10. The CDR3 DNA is TGTGCCAGCAGTTTTCTGTACTTCGGACAGGGGAATTCACCCCTCCACTTT. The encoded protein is CASSFLYFGQGNSPLHF.

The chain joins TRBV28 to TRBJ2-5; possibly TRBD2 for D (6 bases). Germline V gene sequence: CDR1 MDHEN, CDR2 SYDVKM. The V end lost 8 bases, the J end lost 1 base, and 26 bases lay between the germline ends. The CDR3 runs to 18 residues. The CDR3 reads CASAKPLADGPSQETQYF. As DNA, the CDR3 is TGTGCCAGCGCAAAACCGTTAGCGGACGGACCTTCCCAAGAGACCCAGTACTTC.

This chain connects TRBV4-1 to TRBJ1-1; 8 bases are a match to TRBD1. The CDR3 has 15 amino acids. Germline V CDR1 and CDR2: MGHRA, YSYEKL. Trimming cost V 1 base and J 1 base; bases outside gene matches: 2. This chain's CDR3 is CASSQAGQGNTEAFF. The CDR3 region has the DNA TGCGCCAGCAGCCAAGCAGGACAGGGGAACACTGAAGCTTTCTTT.

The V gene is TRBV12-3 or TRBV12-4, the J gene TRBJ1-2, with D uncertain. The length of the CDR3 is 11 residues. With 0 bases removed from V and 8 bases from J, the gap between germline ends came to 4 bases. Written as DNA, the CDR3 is TGTGCCAGCAGTTTAGCTCGGGGCTACACCTTC. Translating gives CASSLARGYTF.

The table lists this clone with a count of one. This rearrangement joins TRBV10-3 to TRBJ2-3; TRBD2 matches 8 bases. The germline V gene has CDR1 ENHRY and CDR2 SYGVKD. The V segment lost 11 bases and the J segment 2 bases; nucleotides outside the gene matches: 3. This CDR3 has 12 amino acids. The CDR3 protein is CAGGGNTDTQYF. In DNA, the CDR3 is TGTGCCGGCGGGGGGAACACAGATACGCAGTATTTT.

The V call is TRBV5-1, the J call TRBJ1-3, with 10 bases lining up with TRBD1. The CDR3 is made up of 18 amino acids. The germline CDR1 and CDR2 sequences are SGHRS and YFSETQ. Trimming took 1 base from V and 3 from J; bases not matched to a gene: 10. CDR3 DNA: TGCGCCAGCAGCTTGTCGGGCCCGGGACAGGGGAATGGAAACACCATATATTTT. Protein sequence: CASSLSGPGQGNGNTIYF.

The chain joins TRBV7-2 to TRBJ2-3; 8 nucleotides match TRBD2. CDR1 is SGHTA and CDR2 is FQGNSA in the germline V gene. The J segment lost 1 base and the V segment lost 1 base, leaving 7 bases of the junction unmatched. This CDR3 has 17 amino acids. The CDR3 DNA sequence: TGTGCCAGCAGCTTAGGTATTGGGCGGGGGGGCACAGATACGCAGTATTTT. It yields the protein CASSLGIGRGGTDTQYF. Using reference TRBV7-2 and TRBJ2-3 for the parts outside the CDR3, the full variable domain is GAGVSQSPSNKVTEKGKDVELRCDPISGHTALYWYRQSLGQGLEFLIYFQGNSAPDKSGLPSDRFSAERTGGSVSTLTIQRTQQEDSAVYLCASSLGIGRGGTDTQYFGPGTRLTVL.

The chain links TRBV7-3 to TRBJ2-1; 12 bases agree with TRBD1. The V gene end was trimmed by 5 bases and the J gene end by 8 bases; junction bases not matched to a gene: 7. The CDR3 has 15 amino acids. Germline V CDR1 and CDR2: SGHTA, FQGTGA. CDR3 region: CASSQPGQGADEQFF. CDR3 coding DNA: TGTGCCAGCAGCCAACCGGGACAGGGGGCCGATGAGCAGTTCTTC.